Shown below are 30 T cell receptor beta chains from a single sample sequenced in a study of cytomegalovirus exposure and HLA in healthy donors. PCR amplification relied on 60 Vbeta primers (plus 13 Jbeta primers). The data were produced by immunoSEQ multiplex PCR, yet TCRdb's version contains in-frame clones alone and is incomplete. The sample comprises around 180,000 clones, approximately 85% of which are singletons, and 4.5% to 5.5% rests with the top ten. Sequenced sample: PBMCs. The receptors originated from a girl aged 5-17 years in good health and CMV-seropositive.

The V call is TRBV11-3, the J call TRBJ1-2; no definite D call. Germline CDR1 reads SGHNT; CDR2 reads YENEEA. Trimming stripped 1 base from V and 3 bases from J, with 9 bases between. This CDR3 contains 14 residues. This CDR3 is CASSLGGVDYGYTF. The CDR3 coding sequence is TGTGCCAGCAGCTTAGGCGGGGTGGACTATGGCTACACCTTC.

In DNA form, the CDR3 reads TGCGCCAGCAGCTTGGCCCTTCCCGGGGAGCTGTTTTTT. Translated, it gives CASSLALPGELFF. The genes are TRBV5-1 and TRBJ2-2; D remains unclear. CDR1 and CDR2 (germline): SGHRS, YFSETQ. The CDR3 extends over 13 amino acids. The V end was cut by 0 bases, the J end by 6 bases, with 6 bases between.

The sample holds a few counts of this clone. V gene TRBV6-1 combines with J gene TRBJ1-2; a possible D gene is TRBD1 (6 bases). The germline V gene has CDR1 MNHNS and CDR2 SASEGT. The CDR3 length is 14 residues. Trimming left V 3 bases short and J 8 bases short, with 16 bases between. The CDR3 DNA reads as TGTGCCAGCAGTGATTGGACAGACCTCTCGGGCTACACCTTC. Its translation: CASSDWTDLSGYTF.

The V call is TRBV27, the J call TRBJ1-2, with 8 positions matching TRBD1. Looked up from germline, CDR1 is MNHEY and CDR2 is SMNVEV (reference sequence). The length of the CDR3 is 15 residues. V shed 4 bases and J 4 bases; nucleotides not matched to a gene: 8. CDR3 amino acids: CASSSSGTGSYGYTF. The CDR3 nucleotides read TGTGCCAGCAGTTCCTCCGGGACAGGCAGCTATGGCTACACCTTC.

The J gene is TRBJ1-2, the V gene TRBV6-6, with 11 bases aligning to TRBD1. Germline V gene lookup returns CDR1 MNHNY and CDR2 SVGAGI (reference sequence). The CDR3 consists of 14 residues. Unmatched junction bases numbered 6, after V lost 4 bases and J lost 8 bases. In DNA form, the CDR3 reads TGTGCCAGCAGTTTCCCGGGACAGGGGGGAGGCTACACCTTC. It yields the protein CASSFPGQGGGYTF.

The chain combines TRBV19 with TRBJ2-5, with 11 bases lining up with TRBD2. The germline V gene has CDR1 LNHDA and CDR2 SQIVND (reference sequence). CDR3 length equals 15 residues. V dropped 4 bases and J dropped 6; count of bases not matched to a gene: 7. The chain's CDR3 is CASSRETSGVQTQYF. CDR3 sequence (DNA): TGTGCCAGTAGTAGAGAGACTAGCGGGGTTCAGACCCAGTACTTC.

Only one count was recorded for this clone. This rearrangement joins TRBV30 to TRBJ1-5; weak D call: TRBD1 (5 bases). Germline CDR1 reads GTSNPN; CDR2 reads SVGIG (reference sequence). Trimming took 3 bases from V and 3 from J, leaving 15 bases between them. This CDR3 comprises 15 residues. The CDR3 loop reads CAWSDGGAINQPQHF. Written as DNA, the CDR3 is TGTGCCTGGAGCGATGGAGGGGCGATCAATCAGCCCCAGCATTTT.

The chain links TRBV18 to TRBJ2-7; no reliable D call. CDR3 length: 14 residues. V lost 2 bases to trimming and J lost 5 bases, with 13 bases between them. Germline CDR1 and CDR2: KGHSH and LQKENI. The CDR3 loop is CASSPEARSHEQYF. CDR3 coding DNA: TGTGCCAGCTCACCAGAGGCCAGATCCCACGAGCAGTACTTC.

The J gene is TRBJ1-6, the V gene TRBV5-1; no clear D. The CDR3 totals 15 residues. V lost 1 base and J lost 10, with 15 bases in between. Germline assignment: CDR1 SGHRS and CDR2 YFSETQ. CDR3 sequence: CASSLSSRLRSPLHF. The CDR3 bases are TGCGCCAGCAGCTTGTCAAGTCGCCTCAGGTCACCCCTCCACTTT.

CDR3 residues: CASSPRGNIINEKLFF. DNA for the CDR3: TGTGCCAGCAGCCCAAGGGGAAACATAATTAATGAAAAACTGTTTTTT. This chain links TRBV9 with TRBJ1-4; D perhaps matches TRBD1 (5 bases). The CDR3 covers 16 residues. The V gene's germline CDR1 is SGDLS and CDR2 YYNGEE. V dropped 4 bases and J dropped 4 bases, with 17 bases sitting between them.

The rearrangement uses TRBV7-9 and TRBJ1-1, with TRBD1 matching over 9 bases. The length of the CDR3 is 15 residues. The V segment lost 5 bases and the J segment 0 bases; nucleotides outside the gene matches: 4. Germline CDR1 and CDR2: SEHNR and FQNEAQ (reference sequence). CDR3 sequence reads: CASSPGQGVNTEAFF. CDR3 coding DNA: TGTGCCAGCAGCCCGGGACAGGGTGTGAACACTGAAGCTTTCTTT.

V usage is TRBV14 and J usage is TRBJ1-2; possible D gene TRBD1, 6 bases. CDR3 length equals 14 residues. The germline gives CDR1 SGHDN, CDR2 FVKESK. Trimming removed 4 bases from V and 3 bases from J, with 12 bases in between. The CDR3 is CASSPIQGDYGYTF. The CDR3 DNA is TGTGCCAGCAGCCCGATACAGGGTGACTATGGCTACACCTTC.

The genes are TRBV27 and TRBJ2-7; 9 bases map to TRBD2. This CDR3 region has 15 residues. CDR1 and CDR2 from the germline V gene are MNHEY and SMNVEV (reference sequence). Trimming cost V 3 bases and J 1 base; bases outside gene matches: 4. The CDR3 bases are TGTGCCAGCAGTTTGCAGCGGGGGGCTTCCTACGAGCAGTACTTC. It yields the protein CASSLQRGASYEQYF.

A few counts support this clone. V is TRBV6-5 and J is TRBJ1-5; 7 bases align to TRBD1. J was trimmed by 7 bases and V by 0 bases; bases with no gene match: 9. CDR1 and CDR2 from the germline V gene are MNHEY and SVGAGI. This CDR3 has 16 amino acids. The CDR3 loop reads CASSYSRPGQLQPQHF. In DNA, the CDR3 is TGTGCCAGCAGTTACTCCCGACCGGGACAGCTCCAGCCCCAGCATTTT.

This clone showed up just once. J is TRBJ1-6 and V is TRBV9, with 7 bases matching TRBD1. The CDR3 has 16 residues. The germline V gene has CDR1 SGDLS and CDR2 YYNGEE. V lost 4 bases and J lost 6; bases outside the gene matches: 10. The CDR3 protein is CASSPAGGQTNSPLHF. CDR3 nucleotides: TGTGCCAGCAGCCCCGCGGGGGGACAGACTAATTCACCCCTCCACTTT. The full variable domain, rest sourced from reference TRBV9 and TRBJ1-6, is DSGVTQTPKHLITATGQRVTLRCSPRSGDLSVYWYQQSLDQGLQFLIQYYNGEERAKGNILERFSAQQFPDLHSELNLSSLELGDSALYFCASSPAGGQTNSPLHFGNGTRLTVT.

CDR3 residues: CASSEYGTGAYGYTF. CDR3 coding DNA: TGTGCCAGCAGTGAATACGGGACAGGGGCTTATGGCTACACCTTC. The chain is built from TRBV6-1 and TRBJ1-2; 10 nucleotides match TRBD1. Germline-derived CDR1 and CDR2 are MNHNS and SASEGT. Trimming at V came to 2 bases and at J to 5 bases, leaving 5 bases not matched to a gene. The CDR3 sequence is 15 residues long.

Points on this clone: Other DNA sequences of this sample code for an identical CDR3. The CDR3 DNA reads as TGTGCCAGTAGTATCAGGGTGAACACTGAAGCTTTCTTT. Encoded protein: CASSIRVNTEAFF. This chain uses TRBV19 with TRBJ1-1, with a weak D call TRBD1 (5 bases). The germline gives CDR1 LNHDA, CDR2 SQIVND (reference sequence). With 3 bases removed from V and 0 bases from J, the gap between germline ends came to 5 bases. The CDR3 totals 13 residues.

V gene TRBV7-3 combines with J gene TRBJ2-7; TRBD1 matches 8 bases. The CDR3 loop spans 13 amino acids. V was clipped by 4 bases and J by 5 bases; unmatched bases: 4. Germline V gene sequence: CDR1 SGHTA, CDR2 FQGTGA. Written as DNA, the CDR3 is TGTGCCAGCAGCTCTGCCAGGGGGCACGAGCAGTACTTC. This translates into CASSSARGHEQYF.

The chain combines TRBV6-4 with TRBJ2-3; 7 bases match TRBD2. V lost 4 bases to trimming and J lost 3 bases; unmatched junction nucleotides: 1. Germline lookup yields CDR1 MRHNA and CDR2 SNTAGT. This CDR3 contains 13 residues. CDR3 protein: CASSASGTDTQYF. CDR3 nucleotide sequence: TGTGCCAGCAGTGCTAGCGGTACAGATACGCAGTATTTT.

V and J are TRBV7-6 and TRBJ2-3; no definite D call. The CDR3 is 11 amino acids. Germline V lookup: CDR1 SGHVS, CDR2 FNYEAQ. V was pared by 6 bases and J by 6 bases, with 7 bases between. CDR3 protein: CASRLGDTQYF. The CDR3 coding sequence is TGTGCCAGCAGGCTCGGGGATACGCAGTATTTT. Complete variable domain (other parts from reference TRBV7-6 and TRBJ2-3): GAGVSQSPRYKVTKRGQDVALRCDPISGHVSLYWYRQALGQGPEFLTYFNYEAQQDKSGLPNDRFSAERPEGSISTLTIQRTEQRDSAMYRCASRLGDTQYFGPGTRLTVL.

The V and J genes are TRBV27 and TRBJ1-1, with a possible D match to TRBD1 (6 bases). Germline V CDR1 and CDR2: MNHEY, SMNVEV (reference sequence). The V end lost 6 bases, the J end lost 3 bases, and 23 bases lay between the germline ends. CDR3 length equals 17 residues. The DNA for the CDR3 is TGTGCCAGCAGCCCACGGGGGGCTGGTATTTTGGACACTGAAGCTTTCTTT. It is translated as CASSPRGAGILDTEAFF.

V is TRBV15 and J is TRBJ2-6; D gene unclear. V was pared by 3 bases and J by 0 bases, with 12 bases between. The CDR3 loop spans 17 amino acids. Germline lookup yields CDR1 LNHNV and CDR2 YYDKDF (reference sequence). For the CDR3, the DNA is TGTGCCACCAGCAGTGAATTAGCCCGCTCTGGGGCCAACGTCCTGACTTTC. This codes for CATSSELARSGANVLTF.

This rearrangement joins TRBV4-1 to TRBJ2-3, with D uncertain. V lost 0 bases and J 10 bases, leaving 11 bases between the germline ends. Germline CDR1 is MGHRA and CDR2 is YSYEKL. The CDR3 consists of 13 residues. The CDR3 region is CASSQEIQDPQYF. DNA of the CDR3: TGCGCCAGCAGCCAAGAAATTCAGGATCCGCAGTATTTT.

V is TRBV4-1 and J is TRBJ2-7; 7 bases map to TRBD2. The CDR3 spans 14 residues. The J segment lost 5 bases and the V segment lost 1 base, leaving 5 bases of the junction unmatched. Germline V gives CDR1 MGHRA, CDR2 YSYEKL. The CDR3 sequence: CASSQGTSDDEQYF. The CDR3 DNA follows: TGCGCCAGCAGCCAAGGGACTAGTGACGACGAGCAGTACTTC.

The rearrangement uses TRBV5-1 and TRBJ2-3; possibly TRBD2 for D (5 bases). This CDR3 has 14 amino acids. Trimming removed 3 bases from V and 4 bases from J, with 12 bases in between. The germline gives CDR1 SGHRS, CDR2 YFSETQ. The CDR3 bases are TGCGCCAGCAGCTCCCGCCAGGAGGCAGATACGCAGTATTTT. It yields the protein CASSSRQEADTQYF.

This clone was picked up a small number of times. This chain connects TRBV14 to TRBJ1-2; D is uncertain. The CDR3 extends over 15 amino acids. Deletions cut 4 bases from V and 4 bases from J, with 16 bases between. The germline V gene has CDR1 SGHDN and CDR2 FVKESK. The CDR3 DNA follows: TGTGCCAGCAGCCCTCCTAGCAGTAGGAGCTATGGCTACACCTTC. It codes for CASSPPSSRSYGYTF.

CDR3 region: CASRRDRGTNTEAFF. In DNA, the CDR3 is TGTGCCAGCAGGAGGGACAGGGGGACTAACACTGAAGCTTTCTTT. The J gene is TRBJ1-1, the V gene TRBV9; 11 bases are a match to TRBD1. Trimming took 5 bases from V and 2 from J; bases not matched to a gene: 5. This CDR3 comprises 15 residues. The germline gives CDR1 SGDLS, CDR2 YYNGEE.

The rearrangement links TRBV19 to TRBJ1-5, with D maybe TRBD1 (5 bases). CDR3 size: 17 residues. From germline, CDR1 is LNHDA and CDR2 SQIVND (reference sequence). Trimming pared 3 bases from V and 0 bases from J, leaving 15 bases between. The CDR3 nucleotides are TGTGCCAGTAGTATGGACGACAGAATCTATAGCAATCAGCCCCAGCATTTT. Encoded protein: CASSMDDRIYSNQPQHF.

This sequence joins TRBV5-4 and TRBJ2-1; 12 nucleotides align to TRBD2. Germline CDR1 and CDR2: SGHNT and YYREEE (reference sequence). The junction had 15 bases not matched to a gene; V was cut back by 3 bases and J by 14 bases. There are 16 residues in the CDR3. CDR3 in DNA: TGTGCCAGCAGCTCGTTACTAGCGGGGGGTCTAGGCCGGGAGTTCTTC. Translation gives CASSSLLAGGLGREFF.

CDR3 DNA: TGTGCCAGCAGCTTGGACAACCACAATGAGCAGTTCTTC. This gives the protein CASSLDNHNEQFF. V and J are TRBV7-9 and TRBJ2-1; tentative D call: TRBD1 (5 bases). Deletions cut 3 bases from V and 5 bases from J, with 8 bases between. This CDR3 comprises 13 residues. The germline V gene encodes CDR1 SEHNR and CDR2 FQNEAQ (reference sequence).